Listed below are T cell receptor beta chains from one sample, sequenced in a study of T cell responses to AZD1222 COVID-19 vaccine. Clones were sequenced by immunoSEQ multiplex PCR, and TCRdb holds only the in-frame ones, with some missing. The table lists more than 120,000 clones, roughly 86% of them singletons. The sequencing used peripheral blood, collected 28 days after the second dose of the MenACWY control vaccine. These receptors all come from an adult who received the MenACWY meningococcal vaccine as a control. Both conserved end residues are part of each CDR3. Each record gives: V gene, clone size, J gene, D gene, CDR3 DNA, CDR3 protein. A D gene is named only where the DNA matches it firmly. Expanded clones get a size class; other rows say once, few or many, or leave the size out.

v_call: TRBV5-1; clone_size: NA; j_call: TRBJ1-2; d_call: NA; cdr3_nt: TGCGCCAGCAGCTCACAATATAGCGACAGTTTCTATGGCTACACCTTC; cdr3_aa: CASSSQYSDSFYGYTF
v_call: TRBV4-2; clone_size: NA; j_call: TRBJ2-3; d_call: TRBD2; cdr3_nt: TGTGCCAGCAGCCTAGAGGGTCAGCGGCGGGGGGACACAGATACGCAGTATTTT; cdr3_aa: CASSLEGQRRGDTDTQYF
v_call: TRBV30; clone_size: NA; j_call: TRBJ1-6; d_call: TRBD1; cdr3_nt: TGTGCCTGGGCCCGGACAGGGGGCAACTCACCCCTCCACTTT; cdr3_aa: CAWARTGGNSPLHF
v_call: TRBV6-5; clone_size: few; j_call: TRBJ2-7; d_call: NA; cdr3_nt: TGTGCCAGCAGTTACTACCAGGGGAGCACCTACGAGCAGTACTTC; cdr3_aa: CASSYYQGSTYEQYF
v_call: TRBV6-2/TRBV6-3; clone_size: NA; j_call: TRBJ1-1; d_call: NA; cdr3_nt: TGTGCCAGCAGTTATCTTCCCGGACCGAACACTGAAGCTTTCTTT; cdr3_aa: CASSYLPGPNTEAFF
v_call: TRBV10-3; clone_size: NA; j_call: TRBJ2-1; d_call: NA; cdr3_nt: TGTGCCATAAGTACGGGACCTCCGAATGAGCAGTTCTTC; cdr3_aa: CAISTGPPNEQFF
v_call: TRBV11-3; clone_size: NA; j_call: TRBJ2-1; d_call: NA; cdr3_nt: TGTGCCAGCAGCTTAGTCGGCGATCAAAGGGTGCAGTTCTTC; cdr3_aa: CASSLVGDQRVQFF
v_call: TRBV3-1/TRBV3-2; clone_size: NA; j_call: TRBJ2-5; d_call: NA; cdr3_nt: TGTGCCAGCAGCCAGGAACCGGGCAGGCCGATGGAGACCCAGTACTTC; cdr3_aa: CASSQEPGRPMETQYF
v_call: TRBV28; clone_size: NA; j_call: TRBJ2-7; d_call: NA; cdr3_nt: TGTGCCAGCAGTGATACCTACGAGCAGTACTTC; cdr3_aa: CASSDTYEQYF
v_call: TRBV5-5; clone_size: NA; j_call: TRBJ2-2; d_call: TRBD1; cdr3_nt: TGTGCCAGCAGCTTGCGCACCGGGACAGGGGGCGGCGGGGAGCTGTTTTTT; cdr3_aa: CASSLRTGTGGGGELFF
v_call: TRBV19; clone_size: NA; j_call: TRBJ2-6; d_call: TRBD1; cdr3_nt: TGTGCCAGCACTCCACGTGGAACAGGACAGGGGGCTGGGGCCAACGTCCTGACTTTC; cdr3_aa: CASTPRGTGQGAGANVLTF
v_call: TRBV28; clone_size: NA; j_call: TRBJ1-3; d_call: NA; cdr3_nt: TGTGCCAGCAGGAAACGGGACTCGGAGATCTATGGAAACACCATATATTTT; cdr3_aa: CASRKRDSEIYGNTIYF
v_call: TRBV7-2; clone_size: NA; j_call: TRBJ2-7; d_call: NA; cdr3_nt: TGTGCCAGCAGCTTAGGGGGGGCCGAAACCTACGAGCAGTACTTC; cdr3_aa: CASSLGGAETYEQYF
v_call: TRBV7-2; clone_size: once; j_call: TRBJ2-3; d_call: NA; cdr3_nt: TGTGCCAGCAGCTTAGATCGGAACACAGATACGCAGTATTTT; cdr3_aa: CASSLDRNTDTQYF
v_call: TRBV7-8; clone_size: NA; j_call: TRBJ2-2; d_call: NA; cdr3_nt: TGTGCCAGCAGCTTACTGCAGGACACTACGAACACCGGGGAGCTGTTTTTT; cdr3_aa: CASSLLQDTTNTGELFF
v_call: TRBV10-3; clone_size: NA; j_call: TRBJ2-1; d_call: NA; cdr3_nt: TGTGCCATCAGTGGCGGAATCGGGGGAAACAATGAGCAGTTCTTC; cdr3_aa: CAISGGIGGNNEQFF
v_call: TRBV30; clone_size: NA; j_call: TRBJ2-1; d_call: NA; cdr3_nt: TGTGCCCTGCAACCCGGGGGGCAACCCTACAATGAGCAGTTCTTC; cdr3_aa: CALQPGGQPYNEQFF
v_call: TRBV7-9; clone_size: NA; j_call: TRBJ1-6; d_call: NA; cdr3_nt: TGTGCCAGCAGCCCTGACAGCTGGCGTAATTCACCCCTCCACTTT; cdr3_aa: CASSPDSWRNSPLHF
v_call: TRBV11-3; clone_size: NA; j_call: TRBJ2-7; d_call: TRBD1; cdr3_nt: TGTGCCAGCAGCTTAGAGTGGATACAGGGGGAGCAGTACTTC; cdr3_aa: CASSLEWIQGEQYF